A single sample gave rise to the 23 T cell receptor beta chains below, sequenced in a study of T cells in Graves' hyperthyroidism and ophthalmopathy. Template material for amplifying TCR beta CDR3 regions consisted of RNA transcripts. A first-round RT-PCR of the TCR CDR3 used the HTBI primer set. TCRdb ran MiXCR on the multiplex PCR reads and lists one entry per CDR3 protein. Found here are more than 500,000 distinct CDR3 sequences, about 16% of them singletons; the top ten hold about 29%. The sequenced material came from blood. The receptors shown here come from a woman between 25 and 40 years old with Graves' ophthalmopathy.

This clonotype was counted a few times. The V and J genes are TRBV6-1 and TRBJ1-3; TRBD1 might be the D (5 bases). V was cut by 8 bases and J by 2 bases, with 10 bases left in between. The CDR3 length is 13 residues. In germline, CDR1 is MNHNS, CDR2 SASEGT. The chain's CDR3 is CASPRATGNTIYF. The CDR3 DNA sequence: TGTGCCAGCCCCAGGGCTACTGGAAACACCATATATTTT.

This chain uses TRBV4-3 with TRBJ2-1; D is undetermined. CDR3 size: 15 residues. Germline V gene sequence: CDR1 LGHNA, CDR2 YSLEER. The V end was cut by 1 base, the J end by 0 bases, with 7 bases between. Written as DNA, the CDR3 is TGCGCCAGCAGCCAAGCCACTGACTCCTACAATGAGCAGTTCTTC. Translating it yields CASSQATDSYNEQFF.

V and J are TRBV19 and TRBJ2-5, with TRBD1 as a possible D gene (6 bases). This CDR3 is built from 13 residues. CDR1 is LNHDA, CDR2 SQIVND, per germline (reference sequence). V was pared by 5 bases and J by 7 bases, with 14 bases between. In nucleotides, the CDR3 is TGTGCCAGTAGTCCAGGGGCCAGCGGGACCCAGTACTTC. Its translation is CASSPGASGTQYF. Complete variable domain (other parts from reference TRBV19 and TRBJ2-5): DGGITQSPKYLFRKEGQNVTLSCEQNLNHDAMYWYRQDPGQGLRLIYYSQIVNDFQKGDIAEGYSVSREKKESFPLTVTSAQKNPTAFYLCASSPGASGTQYFGPGTRLLVL.

This clonotype was counted many times. V is TRBV20-1 and J is TRBJ2-7; possible D gene TRBD1, 6 bases. The CDR3 totals 12 residues. V gave up 6 bases and J gave up 0 bases, with 9 bases separating them. Germline V gives CDR1 DFQATT, CDR2 SNEGSKA (reference sequence). The CDR3 region has the DNA TGCAGTGCCGGACAGAGCTCCTACGAGCAGTACTTC. This encodes CSAGQSSYEQYF.

This chain connects TRBV7-8 to TRBJ2-7, with D perhaps given as TRBD1 or TRBD2 (5 bases each). Deletions cut 6 bases from V and 5 bases from J, with 20 bases between. The length of the CDR3 is 15 residues. Germline V CDR1 and CDR2: SGHVS, FQNEAQ. For the CDR3, the DNA is TGTGCCAGCAGGCCCCGGGACGAAATTGGCCACGAGCAGTACTTC. Protein: CASRPRDEIGHEQYF.

This clonotype was observed at least ten times. V gene TRBV6-1 combines with J gene TRBJ1-6, with D maybe TRBD1 (5 bases). Germline V gene sequence: CDR1 MNHNS, CDR2 SASEGT. CDR3 size: 14 residues. V dropped 2 bases and J dropped 7 bases, with 9 bases sitting between them. As DNA, the CDR3 is TGTGCCAGCAGTGAACTTGACAGAAATTCACCCCTCCACTTT. Its translation: CASSELDRNSPLHF.

This clonotype was seen ten or more times. This chain links TRBV6-2 or TRBV6-3 with TRBJ2-7; 8 bases map to TRBD2. V trimming: 4 bases; J trimming: 6 bases; junction bases outside the gene matches: 11. This CDR3 has 15 residues. CDR1 and CDR2 from the germline V gene are MNHEY and SVGEGT. CDR3 loop: CASSSSERETAEQYF. DNA of the CDR3: TGTGCCAGCAGTTCCTCCGAGCGGGAGACGGCCGAGCAGTACTTC.

This clonotype was seen at least ten times. The gene calls are TRBV27 and TRBJ1-5; 9 nucleotides align to TRBD1. Germline CDR1 and CDR2: MNHEY and SMNVEV (reference sequence). V lost 5 bases to trimming and J lost 3 bases; unmatched junction nucleotides: 11. This CDR3 spans 17 amino acids. The CDR3 reads CASSPLTGGKNNQPQHF. The DNA of the CDR3 is TGTGCCAGCAGTCCTCTTACAGGGGGCAAGAACAATCAGCCCCAGCATTTT.

V is TRBV3-1 and J is TRBJ2-5, with TRBD2 identical over 8 bases. The germline V gene encodes CDR1 LGHDT and CDR2 YNNKEL (reference sequence). The CDR3 totals 14 residues. The V and J ends lost 7 bases and 5 bases, in that order; junction bases with no gene match: 9. In DNA form, the CDR3 reads TGTGCCAGCACCACCGGGACTAGTTTGGAGACCCAGTACTTC. The encoded protein is CASTTGTSLETQYF.

V is TRBV28 and J is TRBJ1-2; D ambiguous. This CDR3 is 12 amino acids long. The ends were cut back, 10 bases at V and 2 bases at J, with 11 bases in the middle. CDR1 is MDHEN and CDR2 is SYDVKM in the germline V gene. CDR3 coding DNA: TGTGCCACTCGGACCGAGAACTATGGCTACACCTTC. As protein: CATRTENYGYTF.

This clonotype appeared many times. The chain uses TRBV12-3 or TRBV12-4 and TRBJ2-5; possibly TRBD2 for D (6 bases). This CDR3 comprises 13 residues. V was pared by 3 bases and J by 5 bases, with 10 bases between. The CDR3 loop reads CASSFGSSETQYF. As DNA, the CDR3 is TGTGCCAGCAGTTTCGGGAGCTCGGAGACCCAGTACTTC.

This clonotype was observed at least ten times. The CDR3 here is CASSLFVSGWDIYEQYF. The CDR3 bases are TGTGCCAGCAGCTTGTTCGTGTCGGGGTGGGACATCTACGAGCAGTACTTC. The rearrangement joins TRBV5-6 to TRBJ2-7; TRBD1 might be the D (6 bases). This CDR3 has 17 amino acids. The germline V and J ends were trimmed by 1 base and 3 bases, with 20 bases remaining between them. Germline CDR1 and CDR2: SGHDT and YYEEEE.

This chain connects TRBV7-3 to TRBJ2-3; 10 nucleotides align to TRBD2. V trimming: 5 bases; J trimming: 10 bases; junction bases outside the gene matches: 6. CDR1 SGHTA and CDR2 FQGTGA come from the germline V gene. This CDR3 is built from 13 residues. CDR3 region: CASSRSGRAAQYF. The CDR3 nucleotides are TGTGCCAGCAGCCGCAGCGGGAGGGCCGCGCAGTATTTT.

This rearrangement joins TRBV20-1 to TRBJ1-5; 8 bases map to TRBD1. V lost 4 bases, J lost 7 bases, and 12 bases stayed unmatched. CDR1 DFQATT and CDR2 SNEGSKA come from the germline V gene (reference sequence). The CDR3 spans 15 residues. CDR3 in amino acids: CSANQGQGLDQPQHF. CDR3 nucleotide sequence: TGCAGTGCTAACCAAGGACAGGGTTTGGACCAGCCCCAGCATTTT.

This clonotype was detected only a few times. The V call is TRBV10-2, the J call TRBJ2-7; D is ambiguous. V shed 3 bases and J shed 2 bases, with 11 bases lying between them. The CDR3 totals 14 residues. Germline V gives CDR1 WSHSY, CDR2 SAAADI. CDR3 residues: CASSEWSATYEQYF. As DNA, the CDR3 is TGCGCCAGCAGTGAATGGAGCGCCACCTACGAGCAGTACTTC.

This clonotype has ten or more counts. CDR3 protein: CASSPYMVDTQYF. CDR3 sequence (DNA): TGTGCCAGCAGCCCCTACATGGTAGATACGCAGTATTTT. The J gene is TRBJ2-3, the V gene TRBV3-1, with D unresolved. Germline V gives CDR1 LGHDT, CDR2 YNNKEL (reference sequence). This CDR3 has 13 residues. V gave up 4 bases and J gave up 5 bases, with 10 bases separating them.

Many counts were recorded for this clonotype. The rearrangement links TRBV18 to TRBJ1-1; 7 nucleotides match TRBD1. With 1 base clipped from V and 5 bases from J, the junction kept 4 bases outside the gene matches. The CDR3 has 14 amino acids. CDR1 is KGHSH and CDR2 is LQKENI in the germline V gene. CDR3 DNA sequence: TGTGCCAGCTCACCACTAAGACAGGGAACTGAAGCTTTCTTT. Amino acid sequence: CASSPLRQGTEAFF.

This clonotype was recorded many times. The gene calls are TRBV20-1 and TRBJ2-1; 8 bases fit TRBD1. Germline V gene lookup returns CDR1 DFQATT and CDR2 SNEGSKA (reference sequence). With 1 base clipped from V and 6 bases from J, the junction kept 2 bases outside the gene matches. CDR3 length: 13 amino acids. DNA for the CDR3: TGCAGTGCTAGAGCGGGACAGGTCAATGAGCAGTTCTTC. Protein: CSARAGQVNEQFF.

V gene TRBV28 combines with J gene TRBJ2-4, with 12 bases lining up with TRBD2. Germline values: CDR1 MDHEN, CDR2 SYDVKM. The CDR3 sequence is 16 residues long. V lost 4 bases and J lost 8; bases outside the gene matches: 9. CDR3 loop: CASSSPTSGRVDIQYF. The CDR3 nucleotides read TGTGCCAGCAGTTCCCCGACTAGCGGGAGAGTAGACATTCAGTACTTC.

The chain joins TRBV7-6 to TRBJ1-1; D call uncertain. The CDR3 runs 13 residues. V was pared by 9 bases and J by 2 bases, with 13 bases between. Per the germline V gene, CDR1 is SGHVS and CDR2 is FNYEAQ. The CDR3 DNA reads TGTGCCAGTAGCGGGCGGAGAAACACTGAAGCTTTCTTT. It translates to CASSGRRNTEAFF.

The table lists this clonotype with a few counts. The chain joins TRBV27 to TRBJ1-2; weak D call: TRBD1 (5 bases). Germline CDR1 and CDR2: MNHEY and SMNVEV (reference sequence). The V gene lost 6 bases and the J gene lost 6 bases, with 17 bases spanning the gap. The CDR3 sequence is 14 residues long. In DNA form, the CDR3 reads TGTGCCAGCAGCTTCGGTGCCAGGGTCAATGGCTACACCTTC. Amino acid sequence: CASSFGARVNGYTF.

This clonotype was seen only a few times. This could be a read error, since a much larger clone is one nucleotide away. V is TRBV7-2 and J is TRBJ2-3; tentative D call: TRBD1 (5 bases). There are 15 residues in the CDR3. Trimming left V 5 bases short and J 6 bases short, with 18 bases between. Germline CDR1 reads SGHTA; CDR2 reads FQGNSA. CDR3 coding DNA: TGTGCCAGCAGCCCTCGGGCAGGGCGAAGGGATACGCAGTATTTT. Translating gives CASSPRAGRRDTQYF.

The chain joins TRBV11-2 to TRBJ1-1, with D unresolved. Germline V gene lookup returns CDR1 SGHAT and CDR2 FQNNGV. V lost 5 bases and J 7 bases, leaving 11 bases between the germline ends. This CDR3 comprises 12 residues. CDR3 nucleotides: TGTGCCAGCAGCCCGGGGTCCGTTGAAGCTTTCTTT. Its translation: CASSPGSVEAFF.